This passage covers 18 T cell receptor beta chains from one sample sequenced in a study of OX40 agonist ivuxolimab in advanced cancers. Only in-frame clones appear in the TCRdb table, and some are missing; sequencing was by immunoSEQ multiplex PCR. The sample lists tens of thousands of clones, 86% occurring once. The sequenced sample was CD4+ or CD8+ T cells sorted from blood, obtained in a trial of the OX40 agonist ivuxolimab. The receptor source for this set is an adult with an advanced solid tumor such as melanoma, head and neck, liver or kidney cancer.

V usage is TRBV27 and J usage is TRBJ1-1; D call uncertain. V lost 5 bases, J lost 4 bases, and 17 bases lay in between. This CDR3 is built from 15 residues. From germline, CDR1 is MNHEY and CDR2 SMNVEV (reference sequence). CDR3 sequence reads: CASSLLTKVGTEAFF. CDR3 DNA: TGTGCCAGCAGTCTACTTACAAAAGTCGGCACTGAAGCTTTCTTT.

This chain links TRBV18 with TRBJ1-2, with 8 bases aligning to TRBD1. Germline-derived CDR1 and CDR2 are KGHSH and LQKENI. With 4 bases clipped from V and 4 bases from J, the junction kept 5 bases outside the gene matches. The length of the CDR3 is 14 residues. CDR3 nucleotides: TGTGCCAGCTCACAGGGGGACAGGAGCTATGGCTACACCTTC. Translated: CASSQGDRSYGYTF.

The CDR3: CASSLEGGRVNTEAFF. The CDR3 nucleotides read TGTGCCAGCAGCTTAGAAGGGGGCAGAGTGAACACTGAAGCTTTCTTT. The gene calls are TRBV7-3 and TRBJ1-1, with 7 bases matching TRBD1. This CDR3 region has 16 residues. V lost 2 bases to trimming and J lost 0 bases; unmatched junction nucleotides: 6. The V gene's germline CDR1 is SGHTA and CDR2 FQGTGA.

This sequence joins TRBV5-1 and TRBJ1-4, with D perhaps matching TRBD1 (6 bases). CDR1 is SGHRS and CDR2 is YFSETQ in the germline V gene. This CDR3 is 18 amino acids long. The V gene lost 4 bases and the J gene lost 7 bases, with 26 bases spanning the gap. The CDR3 protein is CASSLNSPMTGTGEKLFF. The CDR3 DNA reads TGCGCCAGCAGCCTCAACTCCCCGATGACAGGCACCGGTGAAAAACTGTTTTTT.

The chain carries TRBV11-2 and TRBJ1-2, with D perhaps matching TRBD1 (6 bases). This CDR3 has 15 amino acids. CDR1 SGHAT and CDR2 FQNNGV come from the germline V gene. Trimming left V 0 bases short and J 2 bases short, with 10 bases between. CDR3: CASSLEYRANYGYTF. The CDR3 DNA reads as TGTGCCAGCAGCTTAGAATACAGGGCCAACTATGGCTACACCTTC.

This clone was observed once. The rearrangement joins TRBV27 to TRBJ2-2; 9 bases agree with TRBD1. This CDR3 region has 17 residues. Germline V lookup: CDR1 MNHEY, CDR2 SMNVEV (reference sequence). J was trimmed by 4 bases and V by 10 bases; bases with no gene match: 16. CDR3 coding DNA: TGTGCCACCGGAAAGGGACAGGGCGAGAGAGGCACCGGGGAGCTGTTTTTT. Translating it yields CATGKGQGERGTGELFF.

The chain combines TRBV6-5 with TRBJ1-1; TRBD1 matches at 9 bases. This CDR3 contains 12 residues. V trimming: 5 bases; J trimming: 10 bases; junction bases outside the gene matches: 5. Germline V CDR1 and CDR2: MNHEY, SVGAGI. The CDR3 region is CASSTGTGLAFF. The CDR3 region has the DNA TGTGCCAGCAGTACCGGGACAGGGTTAGCTTTCTTT.

The gene calls are TRBV6-1 and TRBJ2-5; perhaps TRBD1 as D (5 bases). CDR1 and CDR2 (germline): MNHNS, SASEGT. Trimming left V 4 bases short and J 5 bases short, with 14 bases between. This CDR3 has 14 residues. The DNA of the CDR3 is TGTGCCAGCAGTGGGGGCAGGGTGGTGGAGACCCAGTACTTC. Translating it yields CASSGGRVVETQYF.

The genes are TRBV6-1 and TRBJ1-1, with 7 bases that match TRBD1. V lost 6 bases and J lost 5; bases outside the gene matches: 9. This CDR3 has 14 amino acids. Germline V lookup: CDR1 MNHNS, CDR2 SASEGT. In nucleotides, the CDR3 is TGTGCCAGCAGCCCCGGCAGGGGGGAGACTGAAGCTTTCTTT. This codes for CASSPGRGETEAFF.

The chain is built from TRBV9 and TRBJ1-3; D unresolved. This CDR3 is built from 14 residues. Germline CDR1 reads SGDLS; CDR2 reads YYNGEE. V dropped 0 bases and J dropped 0 bases, with 4 bases sitting between them. The CDR3 loop reads CASSVALSGNTIYF. The CDR3 nucleotides read TGTGCCAGCAGCGTAGCCCTCTCTGGAAACACCATATATTTT.

The chain joins TRBV28 to TRBJ2-7, with a possible D match to TRBD1 (6 bases). The germline V gene encodes CDR1 MDHEN and CDR2 SYDVKM. V was trimmed by 6 bases and J by 2 bases, leaving 14 bases between them. This CDR3 spans 14 amino acids. The CDR3 DNA is TGTGCCAGCAGGTATCAGGGGTTAGCCTACGAGCAGTACTTC. Its protein is CASRYQGLAYEQYF.

The V call is TRBV29-1, the J call TRBJ1-2, with TRBD1 matching over 8 bases. Germline CDR1 and CDR2: SQVTM and ANQGSEA. The CDR3 sequence is 14 residues long. After removal of 5 bases from V and 0 bases from J, the junction contained 5 bases not matched to a gene. The CDR3 DNA is TGCAGCGTTCGTACAGGGGGAGCTAACTATGGCTACACCTTC. Translating gives CSVRTGGANYGYTF.

The DNA for the CDR3 is TGTGCCAGCAGCCGGACAGGGGATTGGAATGAGCAGTTCTTC. Translated, it gives CASSRTGDWNEQFF. The chain is built from TRBV7-9 and TRBJ2-1; 9 bases are shared with TRBD1. CDR1 SEHNR and CDR2 FQNEAQ come from the germline V gene (reference sequence). The CDR3 has 14 residues. V lost 5 bases and J lost 7; bases outside the gene matches: 6.

This clone came up a few times. V usage is TRBV11-3 and J usage is TRBJ2-5; 8 positions match TRBD1. The CDR3 runs 17 residues. In germline, CDR1 is SGHNT, CDR2 YENEEA. The J segment lost 7 bases and the V segment lost 5 bases, leaving 18 bases of the junction unmatched. In DNA, the CDR3 is TGTGCCAGCAGCCCCGGACAGGGTAGAGAGAGTAGCGGGACCCAGTACTTC. It yields the protein CASSPGQGRESSGTQYF.

This chain links TRBV7-2 with TRBJ1-1, with D possibly being TRBD1 (6 bases). Trimming shortened V by 6 bases and J by 2 bases, and 16 bases separated the two germline ends. This CDR3 region has 15 residues. Per germline, CDR1 SGHTA and CDR2 FQGNSA. CDR3 nucleotides: TGTGCCAGCAGGGTGATACAGGGCATAAACACTGAAGCTTTCTTT. This translates into CASRVIQGINTEAFF.

The chain carries TRBV5-5 and TRBJ1-2; 7 bases are shared with TRBD1. Germline V gene data show CDR1 as SGHKS and CDR2 as YYEKEE (reference sequence). With V trimmed by 2 bases and J by 4 bases, 5 bases remained unmatched. CDR3 length: 14 amino acids. The CDR3 spells CASSFDRESYGYTF. The CDR3 nucleotides read TGTGCCAGCAGCTTCGACAGGGAAAGCTATGGCTACACCTTC.

The chain uses TRBV10-3 and TRBJ2-3, with D perhaps TRBD2 (6 bases). The CDR3 length is 16 residues. V lost 11 bases, J lost 1 base, and 22 bases lay in between. In germline, CDR1 is ENHRY, CDR2 SYGVKD. CDR3 amino acids: CAVAGRAGPRTDTQYF. In DNA, the CDR3 is TGTGCCGTCGCAGGAAGGGCGGGGCCCCGCACAGATACGCAGTATTTT.

The chain couples TRBV5-5 to TRBJ2-1, with D perhaps TRBD1 or TRBD2 (5 bases each). This CDR3 is built from 15 residues. V lost 2 bases, J lost 3 bases, and 12 bases lay in between. Germline V CDR1 and CDR2: SGHKS, YYEKEE (reference sequence). CDR3 sequence reads: CASSFRAGDYNEQFF. As DNA, the CDR3 is TGTGCCAGCAGCTTCAGGGCGGGCGACTACAATGAGCAGTTCTTC.